This is a list of T cell receptor beta chains from one sample in a study of cytomegalovirus exposure and HLA in healthy donors. Assay: immunoSEQ multiplex PCR; the TCRdb copy retains only in-frame clones and omits some. The table includes 120,000 to 150,000 clones, 65% to 85% detected once. Sequenced input: PBMCs. Every receptor here comes from a woman aged 35 to 49 in good health and CMV-seropositive. CDR3s include the opening cysteine and the closing phenylalanine or tryptophan. Each record gives: J gene, V gene, D gene, clone size, CDR3 protein, CDR3 DNA. The D gene is left open where the match is weak. Only some rows state a clone size, as once, few, many or a class for expanded clones.

>TRBJ2-1|TRBV7-7|TRBD1|once
CASSLGGQGLNEQFF
TGTGCCAGCAGCTTAGGGGGACAGGGACTGAATGAGCAGTTCTTC
>TRBJ2-3|TRBV28|-|-
CASSQGGGPDTQYF
TGTGCCAGCAGCCAGGGAGGGGGGCCAGATACGCAGTATTTT
>TRBJ1-1|TRBV7-3|-|-
CASSFSGDTEAFF
TGTGCCAGCAGCTTTTCGGGAGACACAGAAGCTTTCTTT
>TRBJ1-1|TRBV2|-|-
CASSETGEAFF
TGTGCCAGCAGTGAGACAGGTGAAGCTTTCTTT
>TRBJ1-3|TRBV9|-|-
CASSGESSGNTIYF
TGTGCCAGCAGCGGGGAGAGCTCTGGAAACACCATATATTTT
>TRBJ1-1|TRBV6-5|-|-
CASSYSNSMNTEAFF
TGTGCCAGCAGTTACTCGAACAGCATGAACACTGAAGCTTTCTTT
>TRBJ2-2|TRBV7-6|TRBD2|-
CASSLAPTSGGANGELFF
TGTGCCAGCAGCTTAGCCCCAACTAGCGGGGGGGCGAACGGGGAGCTGTTTTTT
>TRBJ2-2|TRBV6-1|TRBD2|-
CASSVASGGVHTGELFF
TGTGCCAGCAGTGTGGCTAGCGGGGGAGTACACACCGGGGAGCTGTTTTTT
>TRBJ2-5|TRBV1|-|-
CTSSQPSATSGGLETQYF
TGCACCAGCAGCCAACCTTCCGCGACTAGCGGGGGGTTGGAGACCCAGTACTTC
>TRBJ1-1|TRBV10-2|-|-
CASQRALNTEAFF
TGCGCCAGCCAGAGGGCCTTGAACACTGAAGCTTTCTTT
>TRBJ2-3|TRBV7-9|-|-
CASSSGNGVGGTDTQYF
TGTGCCAGCAGCTCGGGCAACGGGGTTGGGGGCACAGATACGCAGTATTTT
>TRBJ1-2|TRBV6-5|TRBD1|-
CASSTPGQGAGGYTF
TGTGCCAGCAGTACCCCGGGACAGGGGGCGGGTGGCTACACCTTC
>TRBJ2-1|TRBV5-4|TRBD1|-
CASSVDRANEQFF
TGTGCCAGCAGCGTAGACAGGGCCAATGAGCAGTTCTTC